This T cell receptor (beta chain) originates from a study of T cell responses to AZD1222 COVID-19 vaccine. The CDR3 loop spans 16 amino acids. The germline CDR1 and CDR2 sequences are SGHVS and FNYEAQ. The V gene lost 1 base and the J gene lost 3 bases, with 14 bases spanning the gap. Sequencing was performed with immunoSEQ multiplex PCR; in TCRdb, only in-frame clones are kept and a portion is missing. The table has some 150,000 clones, 85% to 95% seen once. In regard to this clone: Its target is unknown.

Study-wide results and limits: Nearly half of the spike-specific TCRs reportedly recognize variant regions that carry no mutations. Every sample of the repertoires postdated the peak T cell response. Clonal diversity may have been underestimated, and the donors were mostly white British, with more females than males. Regions 160-218 and 743-854 dominated among vaccine-associated CD4 TCRs spanning spike.

The chain combines TRBV7-6 with TRBJ2-3, with D hard to call. This clonotype was obtained from an adult in good health. The sequenced sample was peripheral blood, obtained on day 0 of AZD1222 vaccination. The CDR3 here is CASSLVRIARTDTQYF. CDR3 bases: TGTGCCAGCAGCTTAGTTCGGATAGCTAGGACAGATACGCAGTATTTT.